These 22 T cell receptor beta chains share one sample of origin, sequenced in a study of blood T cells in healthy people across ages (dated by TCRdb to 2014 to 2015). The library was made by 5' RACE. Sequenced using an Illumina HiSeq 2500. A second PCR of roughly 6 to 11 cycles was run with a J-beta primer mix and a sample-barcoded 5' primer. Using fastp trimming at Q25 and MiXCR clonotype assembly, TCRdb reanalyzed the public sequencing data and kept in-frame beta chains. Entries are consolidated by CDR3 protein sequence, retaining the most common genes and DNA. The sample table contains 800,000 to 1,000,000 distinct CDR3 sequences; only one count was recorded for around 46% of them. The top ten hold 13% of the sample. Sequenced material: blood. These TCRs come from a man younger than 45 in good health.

This chain's CDR3 is CASSHILTGGLNEQFF. CDR3 coding DNA: TGTGCCAGCAGCCACATCCTGACAGGGGGACTCAATGAGCAGTTCTTC. The rearrangement uses TRBV3-1 and TRBJ2-1; 9 bases are a match to TRBD1. The CDR3 spans 16 residues. Germline assignment: CDR1 LGHDT and CDR2 YNNKEL (reference sequence). J lost 6 bases, V lost 3 bases, and 9 bases had no gene match.

This CDR3 is CASKAQAATNEKLFF. CDR3 coding DNA: TGTGCCAGCAAAGCACAGGCTGCAACTAATGAAAAACTGTTTTTT. The gene calls are TRBV7-2 and TRBJ1-4, with D possibly being TRBD1 (5 bases). Per the germline V gene, CDR1 is SGHTA and CDR2 is FQGNSA. The CDR3 spans 15 residues. V was cut by 7 bases and J by 0 bases, with 12 bases left in between.

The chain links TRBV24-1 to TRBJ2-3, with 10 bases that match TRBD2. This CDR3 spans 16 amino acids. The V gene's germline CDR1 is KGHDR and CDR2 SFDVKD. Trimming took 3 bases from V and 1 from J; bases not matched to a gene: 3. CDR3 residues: CATSDPLAGGTDTQYF. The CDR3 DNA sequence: TGTGCCACCAGTGATCCCCTAGCGGGAGGCACAGATACGCAGTATTTT.

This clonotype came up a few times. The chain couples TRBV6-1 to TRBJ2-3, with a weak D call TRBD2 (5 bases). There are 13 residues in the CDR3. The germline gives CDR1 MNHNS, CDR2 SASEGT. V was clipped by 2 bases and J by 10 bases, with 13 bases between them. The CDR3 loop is CASSETPGGAQYF. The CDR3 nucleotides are TGTGCCAGCAGTGAAACGCCAGGAGGAGCGCAGTATTTT.

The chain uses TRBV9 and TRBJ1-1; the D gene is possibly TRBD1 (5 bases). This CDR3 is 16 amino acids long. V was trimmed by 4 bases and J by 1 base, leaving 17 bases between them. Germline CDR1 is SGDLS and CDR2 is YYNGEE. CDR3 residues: CASSRGGVMTNTEAFF. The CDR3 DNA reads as TGTGCCAGCAGCAGGGGAGGGGTTATGACGAACACTGAAGCTTTCTTT.

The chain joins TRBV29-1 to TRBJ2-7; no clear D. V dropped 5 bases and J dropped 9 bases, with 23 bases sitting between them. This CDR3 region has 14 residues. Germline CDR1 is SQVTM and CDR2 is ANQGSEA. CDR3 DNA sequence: TGCAGCGTTCTGGGCGGTTTGAATTTAGAGGTGCAGTACTTC. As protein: CSVLGGLNLEVQYF.

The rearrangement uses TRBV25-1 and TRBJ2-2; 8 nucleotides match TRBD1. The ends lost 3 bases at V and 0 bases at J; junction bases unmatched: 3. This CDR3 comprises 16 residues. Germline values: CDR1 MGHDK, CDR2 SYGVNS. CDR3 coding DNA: TGTGCCAGCAGTGAGGACAGGGATGCGAACACCGGGGAGCTGTTTTTT. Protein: CASSEDRDANTGELFF.

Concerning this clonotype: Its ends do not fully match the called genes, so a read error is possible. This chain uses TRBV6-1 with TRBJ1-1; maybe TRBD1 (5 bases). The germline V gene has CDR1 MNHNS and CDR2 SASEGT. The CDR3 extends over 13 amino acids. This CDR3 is CASRDSENTEAFF. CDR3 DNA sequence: TGTGCTAGCAGGGACTCAGAGAACACTGAAGCTTTCTTT.

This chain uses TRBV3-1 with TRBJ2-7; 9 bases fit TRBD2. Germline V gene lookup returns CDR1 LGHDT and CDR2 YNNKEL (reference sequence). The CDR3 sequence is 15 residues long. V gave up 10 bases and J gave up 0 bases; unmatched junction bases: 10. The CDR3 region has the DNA TGTGCCAACAGGGGACCGACTAGCGGCTCCTACGAGCAGTACTTC. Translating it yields CANRGPTSGSYEQYF.

The CDR3 sequence is CASRPMWGQETQYF. CDR3 nucleotides: TGTGCCAGCAGACCCATGTGGGGCCAAGAGACCCAGTACTTC. This sequence joins TRBV6-1 and TRBJ2-5; D is unclear. This CDR3 has 14 amino acids. With 6 bases removed from V and 1 base from J, the gap between germline ends came to 12 bases. From germline, CDR1 is MNHNS and CDR2 SASEGT.

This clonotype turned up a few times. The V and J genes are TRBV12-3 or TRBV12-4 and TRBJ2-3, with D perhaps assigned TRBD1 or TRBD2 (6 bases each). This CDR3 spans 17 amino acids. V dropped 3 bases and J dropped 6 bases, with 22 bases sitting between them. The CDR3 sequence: CASSLEALEGGPDTQYF. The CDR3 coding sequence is TGTGCCAGCAGTTTGGAGGCCCTTGAGGGGGGCCCCGATACGCAGTATTTT.

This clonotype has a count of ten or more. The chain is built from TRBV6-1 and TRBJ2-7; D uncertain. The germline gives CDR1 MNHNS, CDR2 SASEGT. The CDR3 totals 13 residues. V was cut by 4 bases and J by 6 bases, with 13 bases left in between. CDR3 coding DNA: TGTGCCAGCAGTGTCGGTGTGGGTGCCGAGCAGTACTTC. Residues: CASSVGVGAEQYF.

The CDR3 spells CASSVRDRGSSYNEQFF. The DNA of the CDR3 is TGTGCCAGCAGCGTTAGGGACAGGGGAAGCTCCTACAATGAGCAGTTCTTC. The V and J genes are TRBV9 and TRBJ2-1; 10 nucleotides match TRBD1. V was clipped by 2 bases and J by 0 bases; unmatched bases: 5. The length of the CDR3 is 17 residues. Per germline, CDR1 SGDLS and CDR2 YYNGEE.

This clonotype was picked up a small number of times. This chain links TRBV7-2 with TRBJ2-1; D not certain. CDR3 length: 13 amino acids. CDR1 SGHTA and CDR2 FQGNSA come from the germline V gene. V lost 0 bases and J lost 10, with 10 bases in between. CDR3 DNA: TGTGCCAGCAGCTTAGCAGGGCCCAGGGAGCAGTTCTTC. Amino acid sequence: CASSLAGPREQFF.

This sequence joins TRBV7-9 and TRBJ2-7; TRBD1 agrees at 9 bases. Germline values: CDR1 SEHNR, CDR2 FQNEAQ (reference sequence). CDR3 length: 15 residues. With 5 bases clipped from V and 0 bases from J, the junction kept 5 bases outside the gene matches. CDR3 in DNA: TGTGCCAGCAGCGTAGGGACAGGGTACTCCTACGAGCAGTACTTC. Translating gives CASSVGTGYSYEQYF.

CDR3 sequence (DNA): TGCAGTGCAGTAGCGGGGGTCTACAATGAGCAGTTCTTC. This sequence encodes CSAVAGVYNEQFF. The chain employs TRBV20-1 and TRBJ2-1; 9 bases map to TRBD2. V shed 6 bases, J shed 3 bases, and the junction held 3 bases outside the gene matches. The CDR3 sequence is 13 residues long. From germline, CDR1 is DFQATT and CDR2 SNEGSKA (reference sequence).

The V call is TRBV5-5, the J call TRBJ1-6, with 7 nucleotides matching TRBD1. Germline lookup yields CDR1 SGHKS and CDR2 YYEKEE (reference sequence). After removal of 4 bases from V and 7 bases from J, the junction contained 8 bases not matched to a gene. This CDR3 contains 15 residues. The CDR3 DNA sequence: TGTGCCAGCAGCGTTGCGGGGACAGAGAATTCACCCCTCCACTTT. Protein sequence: CASSVAGTENSPLHF.

CDR3 DNA: TGTGCCAGCAGCGTACGCCCAGCCGGGCGGGAGACCCAGTACTTC. Its translation: CASSVRPAGRETQYF. The genes are TRBV9 and TRBJ2-5; D remains unclear. Germline CDR1 and CDR2: SGDLS and YYNGEE. V lost 1 base, J lost 5 bases, and 15 bases lay in between. The length of the CDR3 is 15 residues.

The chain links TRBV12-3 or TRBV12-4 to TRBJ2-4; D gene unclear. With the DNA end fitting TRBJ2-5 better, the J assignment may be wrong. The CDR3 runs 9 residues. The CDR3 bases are TGTGCCAGGTCGGAGACCCAGTACTTC. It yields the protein CARSETQYF.

CDR3 nucleotide sequence: TGCGCCAGCAGCCGAGACAGGTTTGGGGGCAATGAGCAGTTCTTC. It codes for CASSRDRFGGNEQFF. This chain connects TRBV4-3 to TRBJ2-1; D may be TRBD1 (6 bases). V was clipped by 4 bases and J by 6 bases, with 16 bases between them. The CDR3 sequence is 15 residues long. The germline CDR1 and CDR2 sequences are LGHNA and YSLEER.

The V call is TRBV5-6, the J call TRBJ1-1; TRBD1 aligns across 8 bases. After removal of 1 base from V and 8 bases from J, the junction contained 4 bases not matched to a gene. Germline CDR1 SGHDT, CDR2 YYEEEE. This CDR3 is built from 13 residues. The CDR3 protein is CASSLPDRVEAFF. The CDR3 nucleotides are TGTGCCAGCAGCTTGCCGGACAGGGTAGAAGCTTTCTTT.

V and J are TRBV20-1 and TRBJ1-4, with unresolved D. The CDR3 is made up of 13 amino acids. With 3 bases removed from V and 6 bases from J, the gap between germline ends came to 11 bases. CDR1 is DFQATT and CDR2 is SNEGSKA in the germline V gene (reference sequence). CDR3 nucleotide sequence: TGCAGTGCTAGGCAGAGTCTGGATGAAAAACTGTTTTTT. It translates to CSARQSLDEKLFF.